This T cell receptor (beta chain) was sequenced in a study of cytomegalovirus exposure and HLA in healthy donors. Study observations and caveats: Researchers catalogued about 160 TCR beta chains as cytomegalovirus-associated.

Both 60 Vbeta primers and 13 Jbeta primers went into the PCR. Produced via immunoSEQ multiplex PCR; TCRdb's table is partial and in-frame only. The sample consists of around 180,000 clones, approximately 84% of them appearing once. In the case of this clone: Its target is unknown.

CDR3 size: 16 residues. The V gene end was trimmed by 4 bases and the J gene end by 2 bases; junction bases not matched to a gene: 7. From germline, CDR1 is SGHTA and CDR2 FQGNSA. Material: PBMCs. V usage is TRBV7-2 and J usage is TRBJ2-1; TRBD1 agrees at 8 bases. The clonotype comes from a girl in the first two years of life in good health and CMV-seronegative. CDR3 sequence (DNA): TGTGCCAGCAGCTCCCCCAGGGGGCGTACCTACAATGAGCAGTTCTTC. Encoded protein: CASSSPRGRTYNEQFF.